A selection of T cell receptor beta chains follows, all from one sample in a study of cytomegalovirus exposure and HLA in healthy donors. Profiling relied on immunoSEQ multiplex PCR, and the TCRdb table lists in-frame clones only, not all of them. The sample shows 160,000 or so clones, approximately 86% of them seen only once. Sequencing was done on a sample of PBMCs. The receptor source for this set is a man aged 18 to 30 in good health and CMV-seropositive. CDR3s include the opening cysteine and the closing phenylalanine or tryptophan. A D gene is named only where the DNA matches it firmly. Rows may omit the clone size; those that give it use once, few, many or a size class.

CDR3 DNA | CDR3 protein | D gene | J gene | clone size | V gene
TGTGCCAGCAGCAAAGAGGTAAGGGGCGCGCCGGTATGTGAGGAAAAACTGTTTTTT | CASSKEVRGAPVCEEKLFF | - | TRBJ1-4 | - | TRBV21-1
TGTGCCAGCAGCCTTTACGGGAGCAATGAGCAGTTCTTC | CASSLYGSNEQFF | - | TRBJ2-1 | - | TRBV11-2
TGTGCCAGCAGCCGGACAGGGGGCCGGGAGCTGTTTTTT | CASSRTGGRELFF | TRBD1 | TRBJ2-2 | - | TRBV9
TGTGCCAGTAGCCCCTGGACAGGGGGATACACTGAAGCTTTCTTT | CASSPWTGGYTEAFF | TRBD1 | TRBJ1-1 | - | TRBV19
TGTGCCAACGGACAGACCTCTGGAAACACCATATATTTT | CANGQTSGNTIYF | - | TRBJ1-3 | - | TRBV10-3
TGTGCCAGCACGGGGGGCGCTTCCCCCTACGAGCAGTACTTC | CASTGGASPYEQYF | - | TRBJ2-7 | - | TRBV28
TGTGCCAGTAGTATAGGTGGGACAGATGAAAAACTGTTTTTT | CASSIGGTDEKLFF | TRBD1 | TRBJ1-4 | - | TRBV19
TGTGCCAGCAGCTTAATTGGACAGGGACAACGGTACGAGCAGTACTTC | CASSLIGQGQRYEQYF | TRBD1 | TRBJ2-7 | - | TRBV13
TGTGCCAGCCTCGGGGGAGAGACCCAGTACTTC | CASLGGETQYF | - | TRBJ2-5 | - | TRBV6-6
TGTGCCTGGAGTAAACTGGTCGGGGAGCTGTTTTTT | CAWSKLVGELFF | - | TRBJ2-2 | - | TRBV30
TGTGCCATCAGGGACTTGCGGGGAGGGCCTACAGATACGCAGTATTTT | CAIRDLRGGPTDTQYF | TRBD2 | TRBJ2-3 | - | TRBV10-3
TGTGCCAGCAGCCGCAGCTCGGGCGAGGGCTATGGCTACACCTTC | CASSRSSGEGYGYTF | - | TRBJ1-2 | - | TRBV7-8
TGTGCCAGCAGCCTCAGGGGAGTCTACACCTTC | CASSLRGVYTF | - | TRBJ1-2 | - | TRBV28
TGTGCCAGCAGTCTCAGGGGAGAAGCTTTCTTT | CASSLRGEAFF | - | TRBJ1-1 | - | TRBV2
TGTGCCAGCAGCGGAAGGACAGGGGAGAACACTGAAGCTTTCTTT | CASSGRTGENTEAFF | TRBD1 | TRBJ1-1 | - | TRBV7-6
TGTGCCAGCAGTCTATCACAGGACCTGTACGAGCAGTACTTC | CASSLSQDLYEQYF | - | TRBJ2-7 | - | TRBV28
TGTGCCAGCAGTTTAACGGGGAGCTGGGTCACTGAAGCTTTCTTT | CASSLTGSWVTEAFF | - | TRBJ1-1 | - | TRBV27
TGTGCCAGCAGTCTCACAGATACGCAGTATTTT | CASSLTDTQYF | - | TRBJ2-3 | once | TRBV7-9
TGTGCCAGCAGCTTAAACCCAAACTCACTAGCGGGAATACTGGATGAGCAGTTCTTC | CASSLNPNSLAGILDEQFF | TRBD2 | TRBJ2-1 | - | TRBV11-2
TGTGCCAGCAGTCTCCGGGACAGGGTCTACAATGAGCAGTTCTTC | CASSLRDRVYNEQFF | TRBD1 | TRBJ2-1 | - | TRBV27
TGTGCCAGCAGCGCCCGTTTTGGCGGGACTGTTGAAGATACGCAGTATTTT | CASSARFGGTVEDTQYF | - | TRBJ2-3 | - | TRBV9
TGTGCCAGCAGCCACACGGGACAGGCCAACTATGGCTACACCTTC | CASSHTGQANYGYTF | TRBD1 | TRBJ1-2 | - | TRBV4-2
TGTGCCAGCAGCGTAAGGGGGCGGGCGGCTGAGCAGTTCTTC | CASSVRGRAAEQFF | TRBD1 | TRBJ2-1 | - | TRBV9
TGTGCCACCAGCAGAGATCGTATGAGAGGGACCCAGTACTTC | CATSRDRMRGTQYF | - | TRBJ2-5 | - | TRBV15
TGTGCCAGCAGATATAATTTGGATACGCAGTATTTT | CASRYNLDTQYF | - | TRBJ2-3 | - | TRBV2
TGTGCCAGCAGCCAAGCCGCACAGGGATCCGCCAATCAGCCCCAGCATTTT | CASSQAAQGSANQPQHF | - | TRBJ1-5 | - | TRBV4-2
TGTGCCAGCAGCCCCCAGGCTCACTACGAGCAGTACTTC | CASSPQAHYEQYF | - | TRBJ2-7 | - | TRBV7-2
TGTGCCAGTAGTATAGTTGACAGCGGGACTGAAGCTTTCTTT | CASSIVDSGTEAFF | - | TRBJ1-1 | - | TRBV19
TGTGCCAGCAGTCAACAGGGGGGCGCTCAGTACTTC | CASSQQGGAQYF | TRBD1 | TRBJ2-4 | - | TRBV7-9
TGTGCCAGCAGCGTTCCCCCTTCGGCAGGCGCCTCCACAGATACGCAGTATTTT | CASSVPPSAGASTDTQYF | - | TRBJ2-3 | - | TRBV9
TGTGCCAGCAGTTTCCAGGGGCCTCGCCATCAGCCCCAGCATTTT | CASSFQGPRHQPQHF | - | TRBJ1-5 | few | TRBV28
TGTGCCTCCAAAGGGGATTTGAACACTGAAGCTTTCTTT | CASKGDLNTEAFF | - | TRBJ1-1 | - | TRBV10-3
TGCGCCAGCAGCTTGGAGGTAGCGGGGATGGAGCAGTACTTC | CASSLEVAGMEQYF | TRBD2 | TRBJ2-7 | - | TRBV5-1
TGCGCCCCTCGGACAGGTGAGCACAATGAGCAGTTCTTC | CAPRTGEHNEQFF | TRBD1 | TRBJ2-1 | - | TRBV23-1
TGTGCCAGCAGTTTTGGAGGCACTAATACGCAGTATTTT | CASSFGGTNTQYF | - | TRBJ2-3 | - | TRBV27
TGTGCCAGCAGCCGGGGGGGACAGGGGTCGGACTATGGCTACACCTTC | CASSRGGQGSDYGYTF | TRBD1 | TRBJ1-2 | - | TRBV13
TGCGCCAGCAGCTCGGGAGGGAGGGACACTGAAGCTTTCTTT | CASSSGGRDTEAFF | - | TRBJ1-1 | - | TRBV5-1
TGCGCCAGCACCCTAGATACGGCAAGTCCCTACAATGAGCAGTTCTTC | CASTLDTASPYNEQFF | - | TRBJ2-1 | - | TRBV5-1
TGTGCCAGCAGCCCCGCTTCGACAGGGGGCAGGAATGAGCAGTACTTC | CASSPASTGGRNEQYF | TRBD1 | TRBJ2-7 | - | TRBV7-2
TGTGCCAGCAGTTACTCTCCGGGACAGGGGATTTATGAGCAGTTCTTC | CASSYSPGQGIYEQFF | TRBD1 | TRBJ2-1 | - | TRBV6-5
TGTGCCAGCAGCGTACAGGGCAGTAGAACAGATACGCAGTATTTT | CASSVQGSRTDTQYF | - | TRBJ2-3 | once | TRBV9
TGTGCCAGTAGTATAGATTTAGGCGGGACAGGGTATTTAGGCTACGAGCAGTACTTC | CASSIDLGGTGYLGYEQYF | TRBD1 | TRBJ2-7 | once | TRBV19
TGTGCCAGCAGCCAGGGGACAGGGTACCACGAGCAGTACTTC | CASSQGTGYHEQYF | TRBD1 | TRBJ2-7 | - | TRBV6-1
TGTGCCAGTAGTCCCGGGACAGGGTCTAATCAGCCCCAGCATTTT | CASSPGTGSNQPQHF | TRBD1 | TRBJ1-5 | - | TRBV19
TGTGCCAGCAGCCCCCGGACAGGGCCACTAGAAAAACTGTTTTTT | CASSPRTGPLEKLFF | TRBD1 | TRBJ1-4 | - | TRBV7-9
TGTGCCAGCAGCTCCCAGGGACAGGGAGCGTATGGCTACACCTTC | CASSSQGQGAYGYTF | TRBD1 | TRBJ1-2 | few | TRBV7-2
TGTGCCAGCAGCAAGCGAGCGGGAGTCTACAATGAGCAGTTCTTC | CASSKRAGVYNEQFF | - | TRBJ2-1 | - | TRBV21-1
TGTGCCAGCTCATTCAACCAACAGGGGGTACTTTACGAGCAGTACTTC | CASSFNQQGVLYEQYF | TRBD1 | TRBJ2-7 | - | TRBV18